The 29 T cell receptor beta chains presented below share a single source sample, sequenced in a study of T cells in Graves' hyperthyroidism and ophthalmopathy. Researchers amplified the TCR beta CDR3 regions from RNA transcripts. First-round RT-PCR of the TCR CDR3 relied on the HTBI primer set. TCRdb recomputed calls from the multiplex PCR reads with MiXCR, one row per CDR3 protein. The data show 660,000 or so distinct CDR3 sequences, about 45% seen once. The sample comprised peripheral blood or thyroid tissue (not recorded which). The source is an adult man with Graves' disease, either hyperthyroidism or ophthalmopathy (not recorded which).

The J gene is TRBJ1-5, the V gene TRBV25-1; TRBD1 matches at 10 bases. Losses at the gene ends were 3 bases for V and 0 bases for J; bases not matched to a gene: 2. Germline V CDR1 and CDR2: MGHDK, SYGVNS. The CDR3 is 16 amino acids. CDR3 DNA: TGTGCCAGCAGTGACGGGACAGGGGTTAGCAATCAGCCCCAGCATTTT. Its protein product is CASSDGTGVSNQPQHF.

The genes are TRBV2 and TRBJ1-2, with D possibly matching TRBD1 (5 bases). The germline V and J ends were trimmed by 11 bases and 4 bases, with 14 bases remaining between them. This CDR3 region has 12 residues. CDR1 and CDR2 (germline): SNHLY, FYNNEI. Here the CDR3 reads CALRTGGYGYTF. The DNA for the CDR3 is TGTGCCCTAAGAACCGGGGGCTATGGCTACACCTTC.

V and J are TRBV7-2 and TRBJ1-1, with D maybe TRBD1 (5 bases). Germline V lookup: CDR1 SGHTA, CDR2 FQGNSA. The CDR3 consists of 14 residues. Trimming removed 4 bases at V and 0 bases at J, with 9 bases between. Written as DNA, the CDR3 is TGTGCCAGCAGCTCTCTGGGGGTGAACACTGAAGCTTTCTTT. The encoded protein is CASSSLGVNTEAFF.

This clonotype appeared many times. This sequence joins TRBV29-1 and TRBJ2-5, with D perhaps matching TRBD2 (7 bases). Germline CDR1 and CDR2: SQVTM and ANQGSEA. The CDR3 covers 14 residues. V gave up 0 bases and J gave up 3 bases, with 11 bases separating them. The CDR3: CSVEDTGGEETQYF. The CDR3 nucleotides are TGCAGCGTTGAAGATACGGGGGGCGAAGAGACCCAGTACTTC.

V usage is TRBV20-1 and J usage is TRBJ2-5, with 11 bases aligning to TRBD2. V was pared by 0 bases and J by 3 bases, with 3 bases of the junction left unmatched. Germline-derived CDR1 and CDR2 are DFQATT and SNEGSKA (reference sequence). The CDR3 contains 15 residues. CDR3 sequence reads: CSARDRLAGKETQYF. Written as DNA, the CDR3 is TGCAGTGCTAGAGACCGACTAGCGGGAAAAGAGACCCAGTACTTC.

The chain employs TRBV7-9 and TRBJ2-5; D possibly corresponds to TRBD1 (6 bases). The germline CDR1 and CDR2 sequences are SEHNR and FQNEAQ (reference sequence). V lost 5 bases, J lost 5 bases, and 15 bases lay in between. The CDR3 loop spans 14 amino acids. This CDR3 is CASSQAGVDETQYF. DNA of the CDR3: TGTGCCAGCAGCCAGGCAGGGGTGGATGAGACCCAGTACTTC.

The gene calls are TRBV10-3 and TRBJ2-7; D unclear. The end of the DNA fits TRBJ2-1 better, so the J call may be wrong. The CDR3 is made up of 12 amino acids. Germline loops: CDR1 ENHRY, CDR2 SYGVKD. The DNA of the CDR3 is TGTGCCATCAGTGACCTCAGCAATGAGCAGTTCTTC. It is translated as CAISDLSNEQFF.

A single count supports this clonotype. The gene calls are TRBV5-1 and TRBJ2-2; maybe TRBD2 (6 bases). Germline assignment: CDR1 SGHRS and CDR2 YFSETQ. The CDR3 covers 17 residues. V lost 0 bases and J 0 bases, leaving 12 bases between the germline ends. The CDR3 DNA sequence: TGCGCCAGCAGCTTGGATTACCCGGGGGCGAACACCGGGGAGCTGTTTTTT. Its protein is CASSLDYPGANTGELFF.

The V gene is TRBV10-3, the J gene TRBJ2-7, with D possibly TRBD1 on 6 matching bases. V dropped 10 bases and J dropped 6 bases, with 19 bases sitting between them. Germline CDR1 is ENHRY and CDR2 is SYGVKD. This CDR3 comprises 13 residues. CDR3 coding DNA: TGTGCCACCTCCAGGGGTGATGGGGGCGAGCAGTACTTC. This translates into CATSRGDGGEQYF.

This clonotype was counted only a few times. The chain is built from TRBV19 and TRBJ1-3, with 7 bases matching TRBD1. V gave up 5 bases and J gave up 0 bases; unmatched junction bases: 10. Germline values: CDR1 LNHDA, CDR2 SQIVND (reference sequence). CDR3 size: 17 residues. Here the CDR3 DNA reads TGTGCCAGTAGTTCGATCACAGGGGAGAGCTCTGGAAACACCATATATTTT. Its protein product is CASSSITGESSGNTIYF.

This clonotype came up many times. The CDR3 DNA sequence: TGTGCCAGCAGCAGAACCTCCGGGACAGGGAACTACGAGCAGTACTTC. As protein: CASSRTSGTGNYEQYF. The rearrangement joins TRBV7-2 to TRBJ2-7; 9 positions agree with TRBD1. The V gene's germline CDR1 is SGHTA and CDR2 FQGNSA. This CDR3 region has 16 residues. V shed 5 bases, J shed 3 bases, and the junction held 11 bases outside the gene matches.

This rearrangement joins TRBV9 to TRBJ1-2; TRBD1 agrees at 10 bases. The CDR3 is 15 residues long. Germline V gene sequence: CDR1 SGDLS, CDR2 YYNGEE. Trimming removed 6 bases from V and 2 bases from J; junction bases left unmatched: 7. The CDR3 DNA is TGTGCCAGCATTCCTCCGGGACAGGGGAACTATGGCTACACCTTC. Its protein is CASIPPGQGNYGYTF.

The rearrangement uses TRBV12-3 or TRBV12-4 and TRBJ1-6; D gene unclear. The V end was cut by 3 bases, the J end by 6 bases, with 24 bases between. The CDR3 is 19 amino acids. The CDR3 region has the DNA TGTGCCAGCAGTTTCTTTCGGGGAGTTTCGAGGGCTGGTAATTCACCCCTCCACTTT. Translating it yields CASSFFRGVSRAGNSPLHF.

This clonotype was seen ten or more times. The V call is TRBV12-3 or TRBV12-4, the J call TRBJ1-3; possibly TRBD1 for D (6 bases). The CDR3 covers 16 residues. V lost 6 bases, J lost 0 bases, and 15 bases lay in between. The CDR3 reads CASRSTGLSSGNTIYF. The CDR3 region has the DNA TGTGCCAGCAGGTCCACAGGGCTGAGCTCTGGAAACACCATATATTTT.

This clonotype was recorded at least ten times. The chain is built from TRBV7-8 and TRBJ1-5; D is ambiguous. CDR3 length: 14 residues. CDR1 is SGHVS, CDR2 FQNEAQ, per germline. Trimming removed 0 bases from V and 4 bases from J, with 7 bases in between. CDR3 coding DNA: TGTGCCAGCAGCTTAGCGGACCCAAATCAGCCCCAGCATTTT. Protein sequence: CASSLADPNQPQHF.

This clonotype was picked up many times. The CDR3 loop reads CATSDSDRPASYTF. Here the CDR3 DNA reads TGTGCCACCAGTGACTCGGACAGGCCGGCGAGCTACACCTTC. This chain connects TRBV24-1 to TRBJ1-2; 7 nucleotides line up with TRBD1. Germline CDR1 and CDR2: KGHDR and SFDVKD. The CDR3 has 14 amino acids. Trimming removed 4 bases from V and 9 bases from J; junction bases left unmatched: 10.

The chain links TRBV7-9 to TRBJ2-6; 11 bases line up with TRBD2. The CDR3 has 18 residues. Losses at the gene ends were 5 bases for V and 0 bases for J; bases not matched to a gene: 6. The germline V gene has CDR1 SEHNR and CDR2 FQNEAQ (reference sequence). Here the CDR3 reads CASSLGLAGSSGANVLTF. The DNA for the CDR3 is TGTGCCAGCAGCCTAGGACTAGCGGGTTCCTCTGGGGCCAACGTCCTGACTTTC.

This clonotype was detected many times. This rearrangement joins TRBV7-8 to TRBJ1-6, with 11 nucleotides matching TRBD1. CDR3 length: 17 residues. V lost 2 bases, J lost 9 bases, and 9 bases stayed unmatched. CDR1 is SGHVS and CDR2 is FQNEAQ in the germline V gene. CDR3 sequence (DNA): TGTGCCAGCAGCTTATTTCTTTCGGACAGGGGGCCTTCACCCCTCCACTTT. It yields the protein CASSLFLSDRGPSPLHF.

This clonotype was recorded a few times. V is TRBV7-8 and J is TRBJ2-7, with D maybe TRBD1 (5 bases). CDR3 length: 13 amino acids. Trimming pared 4 bases from V and 6 bases from J, leaving 13 bases between. Germline CDR1 reads SGHVS; CDR2 reads FQNEAQ. CDR3 region: CASSSLTVREQYF. CDR3 DNA sequence: TGTGCCAGCAGCTCCCTGACAGTTCGCGAGCAGTACTTC.

This clonotype was counted only a few times. This chain uses TRBV7-9 with TRBJ2-2; 12 nucleotides match TRBD1. CDR3 size: 17 residues. Trimming at V came to 4 bases and at J to 4 bases, leaving 7 bases not matched to a gene. CDR1 and CDR2 from the germline V gene are SEHNR and FQNEAQ (reference sequence). CDR3 residues: CASSSRGTGGLTGELFF. The CDR3 DNA reads as TGTGCCAGCAGCTCACGCGGGACAGGGGGCCTCACCGGGGAGCTGTTTTTT.

This chain connects TRBV7-9 to TRBJ1-6, with 9 bases lining up with TRBD1. V lost 6 bases and J lost 7; bases outside the gene matches: 13. Germline loops: CDR1 SEHNR, CDR2 FQNEAQ (reference sequence). This CDR3 has 17 residues. The CDR3, as DNA: TGTGCCAGCAGTGAGCATACTCGGACAGGGGAAAATTCACCCCTCCACTTT. This encodes CASSEHTRTGENSPLHF.

Turning to this clonotype: This clone may be a read error of a much larger clone one base away. The chain uses TRBV24-1 and TRBJ1-1, with D possibly TRBD1 on 6 matching bases. Germline values: CDR1 KGHDR, CDR2 SFDVKD. The CDR3 is 13 amino acids. Deletions cut 5 bases from V and 1 base from J, with 7 bases between. This chain's CDR3 is CATSAGANTEAFF. CDR3 nucleotide sequence: TGTGCCACCAGTGCAGGGGCGAACACTGAAGCTTTCTTT.

This clonotype was seen more than once but under ten times. CDR3 sequence reads: CASSFGQSAAFF. In DNA form, the CDR3 reads TGTGCCAGCAGTTTTGGGCAGTCTGCAGCTTTCTTT. The chain is built from TRBV7-9 and TRBJ1-1; D is uncertain. This CDR3 region has 12 residues. The germline gives CDR1 SEHNR, CDR2 FQNEAQ (reference sequence). V shed 6 bases and J shed 10 bases, with 15 bases lying between them.

This clonotype was detected many times. J is TRBJ1-5 and V is TRBV20-1, with 9 positions matching TRBD1. The CDR3 spans 15 residues. Looked up from germline, CDR1 is DFQATT and CDR2 is SNEGSKA (reference sequence). The V and J ends lost 6 bases and 3 bases, in that order; junction bases with no gene match: 9. CDR3 loop: CSADRGWQPNQPQHF. The CDR3 DNA reads TGCAGTGCGGACAGGGGTTGGCAGCCCAATCAGCCCCAGCATTTT.

The V gene is TRBV20-1, the J gene TRBJ1-2, with D hard to call. Per the germline V gene, CDR1 is DFQATT and CDR2 is SNEGSKA (reference sequence). The length of the CDR3 is 14 residues. The germline V and J ends were trimmed by 0 bases and 4 bases, with 12 bases remaining between them. The CDR3 DNA reads TGCAGTGCTAGAGATGATCAGGCGGGCTATGGCTACACCTTC. Protein sequence: CSARDDQAGYGYTF.

Regarding this clonotype: The conserved phenylalanine or tryptophan is not found at the CDR3 terminus, so this likely reflects a read error. The DNA is left out, because the CDR3 cannot be placed on it with certainty; the CDR3 is given as TCRdb lists it. The rearrangement joins TRBV10-3 to TRBJ2-2. The CDR3 region is 9 residues in length, termini included. CDR1 ENHRY and CDR2 SYGVKD come from the germline V gene. The CDR3 sequence is CAISGSHGG.

This rearrangement joins TRBV2 to TRBJ2-7; D not certain. Trimming pared 6 bases from V and 7 bases from J, leaving 10 bases between. This CDR3 has 11 amino acids. Germline V gene data show CDR1 as SNHLY and CDR2 as FYNNEI. The CDR3 coding sequence is TGTGCCAGCAGCCCTGTATTTGAGCAGTACTTC. It translates to CASSPVFEQYF.

A note on this clonotype: Mismatch with germline at one junction end may stem from a read error. This chain connects TRBV5-6 to TRBJ1-1; no firm D call. The CDR3 extends over 16 amino acids. The germline V gene encodes CDR1 SGHDT and CDR2 YYEEEE. This CDR3 reads CASSQDIGRSLTEAFF. CDR3 in DNA: TGCGCCAGCAGCCAAGATATCGGCAGGAGCCTCACTGAAGCTTTCTTT.

A note on this clonotype: One junction end does not reproduce the germline sequence, and a read error may be involved. The chain carries TRBV14 and TRBJ1-1; TRBD1 is a possible D gene (5 bases). The CDR3 is made up of 13 amino acids. The germline gives CDR1 SGHDN, CDR2 FVKESK. CDR3 in DNA: TGTGCCAGCAGCTTAGCGGGGGGAACTGAAGCTCTCTTT. This gives the protein CASSLAGGTEALF.